This T cell receptor beta chain was obtained from a study of T cells in Graves' hyperthyroidism and ophthalmopathy. Study results and limitations: A model of 13 V-J features distinguished ophthalmopathy from stable hyperthyroidism.

CDR3 length: 13 residues. Germline V gives CDR1 MNHEY, CDR2 SVGAGI. V lost 2 bases, J lost 4 bases, and 8 bases lay in between. This clonotype has ten or more counts. The antigen remains undetermined. RNA transcripts provided the source from which TCR beta CDR3 regions were amplified. Primed by the HTBI set, a first-round RT-PCR was run on the TCR CDR3. TCRdb ran MiXCR on the multiplex PCR reads and lists one entry per CDR3 protein. The top ten clones hold 25% to 30% of a sample with hundreds of thousands of distinct CDR3 sequences, over 15% of them seen once. The receptor comes from a young woman with Graves' ophthalmopathy. The rearrangement uses TRBV6-5 and TRBJ1-1; D gene ambiguous. The sequencing sample was made of blood. As DNA, the CDR3 is TGTGCCAGCAGTTACCTCCAAGGCACTGAAGCTTTCTTT. Translating it yields CASSYLQGTEAFF.